These 32 T cell receptor beta chains were all obtained from the same sample, sequenced in a study of cytomegalovirus exposure and HLA in healthy donors (dated by TCRdb to the late 2010s). The protocol used for the library was the immunoSEQ multiplex PCR assay. For the multiplex PCR, a mixture combining 60 forward primers for TCR Vbeta segments and 13 reverse primers for TCR Jbeta segments was used. TCRdb holds this immuneACCESS table with in-frame rearrangements only. Some clones are missing; in checked studies, unresolved V genes explain under half, and the rest has no known cause. The sample table holds 85,000 to 100,000 clones, of which about 89% were seen once. In total, the top ten clones hold around a tenth of the sample. Material for sequencing was PBMCs. The receptors here all came from a man aged 25 to 40 in good health and CMV-seropositive.

This chain joins TRBV5-4 and TRBJ2-1, with 12 bases fitting TRBD2. CDR1 and CDR2 (germline): SGHNT, YYREEE (reference sequence). Trimming at V came to 4 bases and at J to 4 bases, leaving 3 bases not matched to a gene. The CDR3 extends over 15 amino acids. The CDR3 region is CASSVTSGSYNEQFF. As DNA, the CDR3 is TGTGCCAGCAGCGTGACTAGCGGGAGTTACAATGAGCAGTTCTTC.

The chain combines TRBV27 with TRBJ1-1; 8 positions agree with TRBD1. The CDR3 consists of 15 residues. In germline, CDR1 is MNHEY, CDR2 SMNVEV (reference sequence). The V segment lost 2 bases and the J segment 4 bases; nucleotides outside the gene matches: 6. The CDR3 region is CASSLGGQVGTEAFF. Written as DNA, the CDR3 is TGTGCCAGCAGTTTAGGGGGACAGGTCGGCACTGAAGCTTTCTTT.

The V call is TRBV2, the J call TRBJ2-5; 8 bases line up with TRBD2. The CDR3 covers 17 residues. CDR1 and CDR2 from the germline V gene are SNHLY and FYNNEI. Trimming took 8 bases from V and 5 from J; bases not matched to a gene: 19. The CDR3 sequence is CASAAGLAAYRGETQYF. As DNA, the CDR3 is TGTGCCAGCGCCGCCGGACTAGCCGCATATAGAGGGGAGACCCAGTACTTC.

The V and J genes are TRBV11-2 and TRBJ1-5, with unresolved D. CDR1 and CDR2 (germline): SGHAT, FQNNGV. Trimming pared 0 bases from V and 9 bases from J, leaving 9 bases between. The CDR3 contains 13 residues. DNA of the CDR3: TGTGCCAGCAGCTTAGATCGCGTTGGGCCCCAGCATTTT. It is translated as CASSLDRVGPQHF.

CDR3 DNA sequence: TGTGCCAGCAGCTTAGCCGGGGGGCAGGCCGAGCAGTACTTC. Its translation is CASSLAGGQAEQYF. The chain employs TRBV7-8 and TRBJ2-7; tentatively, D is TRBD2 (7 bases). CDR3 length: 14 residues. Germline V gene data show CDR1 as SGHVS and CDR2 as FQNEAQ. V dropped 0 bases and J dropped 6 bases, with 12 bases sitting between them.

The DNA of the CDR3 is TGTGCCTGGAGCCCAACTAGCGGGGGGGAGACCCAGTACTTC. It translates to CAWSPTSGGETQYF. The rearrangement joins TRBV30 to TRBJ2-5, with 12 positions matching TRBD2. This CDR3 region has 14 residues. The germline V gene encodes CDR1 GTSNPN and CDR2 SVGIG (reference sequence). V dropped 3 bases and J dropped 5; count of bases not matched to a gene: 4.

Notes on this clone: At one boundary the junction diverges from the germline segment, which might be a read error. This specimen includes other DNA sequences encoding the same CDR3. The rearrangement uses TRBV6-1 and TRBJ1-5; TRBD1 might be the D (5 bases). CDR1 and CDR2 from the germline V gene are MNHNS and SASEGT. The CDR3 covers 12 residues. The CDR3 nucleotides are TGCGCCAGCGGACAAGGAAATCAGCCCCAGCATTTT. Protein: CASGQGNQPQHF.

The rearrangement joins TRBV4-1 to TRBJ1-1; 9 bases fit TRBD1. Unmatched junction bases numbered 7, after V lost 6 bases and J lost 11 bases. The CDR3 loop spans 12 amino acids. Per germline, CDR1 MGHRA and CDR2 YSYEKL. The CDR3 sequence: CASRETGGLAFF. The CDR3 DNA sequence: TGCGCCAGCAGAGAAACAGGGGGCTTGGCTTTCTTT.

V and J are TRBV4-2 and TRBJ2-5; 9 positions match TRBD1. Germline-derived CDR1 and CDR2 are LGHNA and YNFKEQ. The CDR3 has 18 residues. With V trimmed by 4 bases and J by 1 base, 13 bases remained unmatched. Here the CDR3 DNA reads TGTGCCAGCAGCCCATCGGGGACAGGGTCCCTTTCCCAAGAGACCCAGTACTTC. Amino acids: CASSPSGTGSLSQETQYF.

This clone has a single count. The V gene is TRBV28, the J gene TRBJ1-5; the match to TRBD1 covers 10 bases. The germline CDR1 and CDR2 sequences are MDHEN and SYDVKM. The CDR3 loop spans 17 amino acids. V lost 6 bases to trimming and J lost 4 bases; unmatched junction nucleotides: 12. The DNA of the CDR3 is TGTGCCAGCAGGGCGCGGGACAGGGGTCCTACAAATCAGCCCCAGCATTTT. This translates into CASRARDRGPTNQPQHF.

V usage is TRBV11-2 and J usage is TRBJ1-5; no definite D call. CDR1 SGHAT and CDR2 FQNNGV come from the germline V gene. The CDR3 is 12 residues long. Between the trimmed V and J ends, which lost 4 bases and 11 bases, there was a span of 12 bases. The CDR3 loop reads CASSSLGEAQHF. The CDR3 nucleotides are TGTGCCAGCAGCTCACTCGGGGAGGCCCAGCATTTT. The variable domain in full, completed from reference TRBV11-2 and TRBJ1-5, reads EAGVAQSPRYKIIEKRQSVAFWCNPISGHATLYWYQQILGQGPKLLIQFQNNGVVDDSQLPKDRFSAERLKGVDSTLKIQPAKLEDSAVYLCASSSLGEAQHFGDGTRLSIL.

V is TRBV11-2 and J is TRBJ1-1; D is uncertain. The V gene's germline CDR1 is SGHAT and CDR2 FQNNGV. This CDR3 contains 13 residues. Trimming shortened V by 3 bases and J by 3 bases, and 8 bases separated the two germline ends. CDR3 loop: CASSLIEDTEAFF. The CDR3 DNA reads TGTGCCAGCAGCTTGATAGAGGACACTGAAGCTTTCTTT.

The chain has TRBV21-1 and TRBJ2-1; the D call in the table, TRBD2, was not verified against the DNA. TRBV21-1 is listed as a pseudogene. The length of the CDR3 is 16 residues. The CDR3 DNA reads as TGTGCCAGCAGCAATAGCAGAAGGAGCTCCTACAATGAGCAGTTCTTC. As protein: CASSNSRRSSYNEQFF.

This chain links TRBV11-2 with TRBJ2-1; D ambiguous. Germline values: CDR1 SGHAT, CDR2 FQNNGV. This CDR3 has 15 amino acids. The ends were cut back, 5 bases at V and 1 base at J, with 12 bases in the middle. The CDR3 nucleotides read TGTGCCAGCAGCCTAGTACTCCTATCCTACAATGAGCAGTTCTTC. This codes for CASSLVLLSYNEQFF.

The chain employs TRBV9 and TRBJ2-1; 14 bases are a match to TRBD2. Losses at the gene ends were 2 bases for V and 2 bases for J; bases not matched to a gene: 9. Germline CDR1 reads SGDLS; CDR2 reads YYNGEE. This CDR3 contains 19 residues. The CDR3 reads CASSVSTSGRVTTYNEQFF. As DNA, the CDR3 is TGTGCCAGCAGCGTTTCGACTAGCGGGAGGGTCACAACCTACAATGAGCAGTTCTTC.

The chain uses TRBV18 and TRBJ2-3; the D gene is possibly TRBD1 (5 bases). Germline V gene data show CDR1 as KGHSH and CDR2 as LQKENI. With 0 bases removed from V and 6 bases from J, the gap between germline ends came to 7 bases. CDR3 length: 13 amino acids. Here the CDR3 DNA reads TGTGCCAGCTCACCACCGCAGGGCGATACGCAGTATTTT. It encodes CASSPPQGDTQYF. Using reference TRBV18 and TRBJ2-3 for the parts outside the CDR3, the full variable domain is NAGVMQNPRHLVRRRGQEARLRCSPMKGHSHVYWYRQLPEEGLKFMVYLQKENIIDESGMPKERFSAEFPKEGPSILRIQQVVRGDSAAYFCASSPPQGDTQYFGPGTRLTVL.

V usage is TRBV11-3 and J usage is TRBJ2-2; unclear D gene. From germline, CDR1 is SGHNT and CDR2 YENEEA. The germline V and J ends were trimmed by 2 bases and 6 bases, with 10 bases remaining between them. The CDR3 loop spans 14 amino acids. DNA of the CDR3: TGTGCCAGCAGCTTAAAAAGCCACGCCGGGGAGCTGTTTTTT. This encodes CASSLKSHAGELFF.

On this clone: The CDR3 end shows no conserved phenylalanine or tryptophan, and so a read error is likely. This chain joins TRBV5-1 and TRBJ1-1, with D maybe TRBD1 (5 bases). This CDR3 contains 15 residues. V was cut by 3 bases and J by 6 bases, with 18 bases left in between. Germline CDR1 and CDR2: SGHRS and YFSETQ. In DNA, the CDR3 is TGCGCCAGCAGCTCAGGATGGGGGGTTGACGCTGAAGCTTTCCTT. It translates to CASSSGWGVDAEAFL.

This sequence joins TRBV19 and TRBJ2-1, with TRBD2 as a possible D gene (5 bases). The germline gives CDR1 LNHDA, CDR2 SQIVND (reference sequence). The CDR3 is 13 amino acids. The V end lost 6 bases, the J end lost 7 bases, and 13 bases lay between the germline ends. The CDR3 reads CASSPWTENEQFF. The CDR3 bases are TGTGCCAGTAGCCCTTGGACTGAAAATGAGCAGTTCTTC.

The rearrangement links TRBV2 to TRBJ2-7; 9 positions agree with TRBD1. Germline-derived CDR1 and CDR2 are SNHLY and FYNNEI. Trimming took 5 bases from V and 1 from J; bases not matched to a gene: 3. This CDR3 has 14 residues. In DNA, the CDR3 is TGTGCCAGCAGTCCCGGGACAGGGTCCTACGAGCAGTACTTC. This translates into CASSPGTGSYEQYF. Full variable domain (rest looked up from reference TRBV2 and TRBJ2-7): EPEVTQTPSHQVTQMGQEVILRCVPISNHLYFYWYRQILGQKVEFLVSFYNNEISEKSEIFDDQFSVERPDGSNFTLKIRSTKLEDSAMYFCASSPGTGSYEQYFGPGTRLTVT.

Comments on this clone: The germline gene is not matched at one end of the junction; a read error may be the cause. The chain couples TRBV30 to TRBJ1-2, with D unclear. The CDR3 runs 14 residues. Germline V gene data show CDR1 as GTSNPN and CDR2 as SVGIG (reference sequence). The CDR3 here is CAWSVLLANYDYTF. In DNA form, the CDR3 reads TGTGCCTGGAGTGTACTTTTAGCTAACTATGACTACACCTTC.

This rearrangement joins TRBV19 to TRBJ1-3; the match to TRBD1 covers 8 bases. The V and J ends lost 3 bases and 4 bases, in that order; junction bases with no gene match: 8. Germline lookup yields CDR1 LNHDA and CDR2 SQIVND (reference sequence). The CDR3 consists of 16 residues. CDR3 amino acids: CASSISRGRRGNTIYF. CDR3 nucleotide sequence: TGTGCCAGTAGTATTTCCAGGGGGCGCCGCGGAAACACCATATATTTT.

The chain recombines TRBV5-1 with TRBJ2-6; no definite D call. The germline CDR1 and CDR2 sequences are SGHRS and YFSETQ. V lost 3 bases and J 0 bases, leaving 7 bases between the germline ends. This CDR3 has 15 residues. As DNA, the CDR3 is TGCGCCAGCAGCTGGGCTACCTCTGGGGCCAACGTCCTGACTTTC. Residues: CASSWATSGANVLTF.

Note on this clone: A junction boundary mismatches the germline segment, possibly from a read error. This CDR3 is CASSLVPSRGSEQFF. CDR3 bases: TGTGCTAGCAGCTTAGTGCCGTCTCGCGGGAGTGAGCAGTTCTTC. The chain recombines TRBV7-7 with TRBJ2-1; TRBD2 matches at 7 bases. This CDR3 contains 15 residues. Germline values: CDR1 SSHAT, CDR2 FNYEAQ (reference sequence). Looking up the rest from reference TRBV7-7 and TRBJ2-1 gives the full variable domain: GAGVSQSPRYKVTKRGQDVTLRCDPISSHATLYWYQQALGQGPEFLTYFNYEAQPDKSGLPSDRFSAERPEGSISTLTIQRTEQRDSAMYRCASSLVPSRGSEQFFGPGTRLTVL.

The chain is built from TRBV28 and TRBJ1-2, with 8 bases lining up with TRBD1. The CDR3 runs 15 residues. The ends lost 10 bases at V and 3 bases at J; junction bases unmatched: 13. CDR1 and CDR2 (germline): MDHEN, SYDVKM. CDR3 DNA sequence: TGTGCCACCGGGACAGGAGCCGCAGGGCACTATGGCTACACCTTC. This codes for CATGTGAAGHYGYTF.

The chain has TRBV10-3 and TRBJ2-2; 8 bases fit TRBD2. V shed 1 base, J shed 1 base, and the junction held 5 bases outside the gene matches. CDR3 length equals 17 residues. CDR1 is ENHRY, CDR2 SYGVKD, per germline. CDR3 residues: CAISEYSLAGNTGELFF. In DNA form, the CDR3 reads TGTGCCATCAGTGAGTACTCCCTAGCGGGGAACACCGGGGAGCTGTTTTTT.

The CDR3 loop reads CASSQTQGQKWYGYTF. The CDR3 DNA reads TGCGCCAGCAGCCAAACCCAGGGGCAGAAATGGTATGGCTACACCTTC. The chain is built from TRBV4-1 and TRBJ1-2; maybe TRBD1 (6 bases). Trimming shortened V by 2 bases and J by 5 bases, and 18 bases separated the two germline ends. The germline V gene has CDR1 MGHRA and CDR2 YSYEKL. The CDR3 spans 16 residues.

The V and J genes are TRBV12-2 and TRBJ2-7; the table's D gene call, TRBD2, was not cross checked with the DNA. TRBV12-2 is tagged as a pseudogene. CDR3 length: 18 residues. DNA of the CDR3: TGTGCAAGTCGCTTAGCTCGGGCTAGCGGGATATTGGATTACGAGCAGTACTTC. Translated, it gives CASRLARASGILDYEQYF.

This clone was seen a single time. This chain joins TRBV9 and TRBJ2-1, with 12 bases fitting TRBD2. Germline CDR1 is SGDLS and CDR2 is YYNGEE. CDR3 length: 16 residues. V was pared by 4 bases and J by 5 bases, with 7 bases of the junction left unmatched. The CDR3 here is CASSSSGRAPNNEQFF. CDR3 sequence (DNA): TGTGCCAGCAGCTCTAGCGGGAGGGCCCCCAACAATGAGCAGTTCTTC.

This clone has a handful of counts. CDR3 amino acids: CASSRERNSQETQYF. DNA of the CDR3: TGTGCCAGCAGCCGGGAGCGCAACTCTCAAGAGACCCAGTACTTC. The chain joins TRBV5-6 to TRBJ2-5, with D maybe TRBD2 (6 bases). Trimming removed 4 bases from V and 2 bases from J, with 15 bases in between. The CDR3 is 15 amino acids. Germline CDR1 SGHDT, CDR2 YYEEEE.

The rearrangement joins TRBV2 to TRBJ1-4, with TRBD1 matching 7 bases. Germline CDR1 SNHLY, CDR2 FYNNEI. The V and J ends lost 9 bases and 7 bases, in that order; junction bases with no gene match: 8. This CDR3 contains 13 residues. The CDR3, as DNA: TGTGCCAGAAGGACAGGTGAAACTGAAAAACTGTTTTTT. It is translated as CARRTGETEKLFF.

This chain joins TRBV27 and TRBJ2-3; 12 nucleotides match TRBD2. The CDR3 consists of 18 residues. Trimming at V came to 2 bases and at J to 0 bases, leaving 6 bases not matched to a gene. Germline V gene data show CDR1 as MNHEY and CDR2 as SMNVEV (reference sequence). The CDR3 protein is CASSLRLAGARSTDTQYF. The CDR3 DNA reads TGTGCCAGCAGTTTAAGACTAGCGGGAGCGCGAAGCACAGATACGCAGTATTTT.